A single sample gave rise to the 12 T cell receptor beta chains below, sequenced in a study of blood T cells in healthy people across ages (dated by TCRdb to between 2015 and 2016). The library was prepared using 5' RACE. The run used an Illumina HiSeq 2500. A second about 7 to 12 cycle PCR used a sample-barcoded 5' primer and a J-beta primer mix. Through fastp at Q25 and MiXCR, TCRdb rebuilt clones from the public reads, retaining in-frame beta chains. Each CDR3 protein gets just one entry, which takes the most common genes and DNA from the rows behind it. The sample profile shows roughly 570,000 distinct CDR3 sequences; 27% of them were found once. The ten largest make up approximately 18% of the sample. The sample comprised blood. These receptors originate from a woman in her 70s in good health.

There are a few counts of this clonotype. The V call is TRBV5-1, the J call TRBJ2-5; TRBD1 aligns across 7 bases. Germline CDR1 SGHRS, CDR2 YFSETQ. The CDR3 covers 14 residues. V gave up 1 base and J gave up 5 bases; unmatched junction bases: 5. The CDR3 loop reads CASSLLGGRETQYF. CDR3 bases: TGCGCCAGCAGCTTGTTAGGGGGCCGGGAGACCCAGTACTTC.

A few counts support this clonotype. This rearrangement joins TRBV7-2 to TRBJ2-5, with no clear D. The CDR3 has 14 residues. Germline CDR1 is SGHTA and CDR2 is FQGNSA. Trimming took 4 bases from V and 5 from J, leaving 14 bases between them. The CDR3 bases are TGTGCCAGCAGCTCCCTTACCCCACGGGAGACCCAGTACTTC. Residues: CASSSLTPRETQYF.

As for this clonotype: This may come from a read error, since a much larger clone is one base off. The rearrangement uses TRBV12-3 or TRBV12-4 and TRBJ2-3; D is uncertain. The CDR3 loop spans 12 amino acids. The CDR3 coding sequence is TGTGCCAGCAGTTTTAGTTTAGATGCGCAGTATTTT. It encodes CASSFSLDAQYF.

This clonotype was seen only a few times. V and J are TRBV7-2 and TRBJ1-2; D remains unclear. The CDR3 has 14 amino acids. Germline assignment: CDR1 SGHTA and CDR2 FQGNSA. The germline V and J ends were trimmed by 5 bases and 7 bases, with 17 bases remaining between them. The CDR3 coding sequence is TGTGCCAGCAGCCCCCTCGCGGGCATTGGTGGCTACACCTTC. It encodes CASSPLAGIGGYTF. The full variable domain, with the rest looked up from reference TRBV7-2 and TRBJ1-2, is GAGVSQSPSNKVTEKGKDVELRCDPISGHTALYWYRQSLGQGLEFLIYFQGNSAPDKSGLPSDRFSAERTGGSVSTLTIQRTQQEDSAVYLCASSPLAGIGGYTFGSGTRLTVV.

A remark on this clonotype: Mismatch with germline at one junction end may stem from a read error. The chain is built from TRBV9 and TRBJ2-1; D may be TRBD2 (6 bases). Germline CDR1 and CDR2: SGDLS and YYNGEE. CDR3 size: 12 residues. The CDR3 bases are TGTGCCAGCAGCGTCGGCGGGAATGAGCAGTCCTTC. This codes for CASSVGGNEQSF.

The sample holds a few counts of this clonotype. The chain is built from TRBV7-2 and TRBJ2-1; TRBD2 aligns across 8 bases. The CDR3 contains 12 residues. The V segment lost 1 base and the J segment 16 bases; nucleotides outside the gene matches: 6. Germline lookup yields CDR1 SGHTA and CDR2 FQGNSA. The CDR3 bases are TGTGCCAGCAGCTTAGGTTCTAGCGGGCCCTTCTTC. Protein product: CASSLGSSGPFF.

The chain combines TRBV6-6 with TRBJ2-1, with a tentative D call TRBD2 (5 bases). CDR3 size: 15 residues. CDR1 is MNHNY and CDR2 is SVGAGI in the germline V gene (reference sequence). Trimming removed 1 base at V and 9 bases at J, with 16 bases between. The CDR3, as DNA: TGTGCCAGCAGTTACTACCGAGGGAGCGTGGGTGAGCAGTTCTTC. Translation gives CASSYYRGSVGEQFF.

The rearrangement links TRBV6-6 to TRBJ1-1, with D possibly matching TRBD1 (6 bases). This CDR3 spans 15 amino acids. With 6 bases removed from V and 1 base from J, the gap between germline ends came to 15 bases. The germline gives CDR1 MNHNY, CDR2 SVGAGI (reference sequence). The CDR3 spells CASSIWGGANTEAFF. DNA for the CDR3: TGTGCCAGCAGCATCTGGGGGGGCGCGAACACTGAAGCTTTCTTT.

This chain links TRBV7-9 with TRBJ2-7, with D perhaps TRBD2 (5 bases). The CDR3 contains 17 residues. CDR1 is SEHNR, CDR2 FQNEAQ, per germline (reference sequence). Trimming pared 0 bases from V and 0 bases from J, leaving 15 bases between. CDR3 bases: TGTGCCAGCAGCTTAGCGAGGGTCAAGCCGAGCTCCTACGAGCAGTACTTC. Translation gives CASSLARVKPSSYEQYF.

This clonotype was seen many times. The chain couples TRBV4-2 to TRBJ2-7; 12 nucleotides agree with TRBD1. The germline CDR1 and CDR2 sequences are LGHNA and YNFKEQ. The CDR3 has 17 residues. Trimming took 3 bases from V and 3 from J; bases not matched to a gene: 9. The CDR3: CASSQALGTGGYYEQYF. The CDR3 DNA follows: TGTGCCAGCAGCCAGGCACTCGGGACAGGGGGCTACTACGAGCAGTACTTC.

This chain connects TRBV20-1 to TRBJ2-1; D unclear. The CDR3 is 15 residues long. Deletions cut 5 bases from V and 0 bases from J, with 14 bases between. CDR1 is DFQATT and CDR2 is SNEGSKA in the germline V gene (reference sequence). The DNA for the CDR3 is TGCAGTGCTTTCTACAGTGTTAGCTCCTACAATGAGCAGTTCTTC. This codes for CSAFYSVSSYNEQFF.

This clonotype has just a few counts. This rearrangement joins TRBV3-1 to TRBJ1-5, with D unclear. From germline, CDR1 is LGHDT and CDR2 YNNKEL (reference sequence). Trimming left V 1 base short and J 8 bases short, with 12 bases between. The CDR3 has 14 amino acids. The CDR3 here is CASSQGGVRKPQHF. The CDR3 nucleotides read TGTGCCAGCAGCCAAGGCGGGGTCCGGAAGCCCCAGCATTTT. Full variable domain (remainder filled in from reference TRBV3-1 and TRBJ1-5): DTAVSQTPKYLVTQMGNDKSIKCEQNLGHDTMYWYKQDSKKFLKIMFSYNNKELIINETVPNRFSPKSPDKAHLNLHINSLELGDSAVYFCASSQGGVRKPQHFGDGTRLSIL.